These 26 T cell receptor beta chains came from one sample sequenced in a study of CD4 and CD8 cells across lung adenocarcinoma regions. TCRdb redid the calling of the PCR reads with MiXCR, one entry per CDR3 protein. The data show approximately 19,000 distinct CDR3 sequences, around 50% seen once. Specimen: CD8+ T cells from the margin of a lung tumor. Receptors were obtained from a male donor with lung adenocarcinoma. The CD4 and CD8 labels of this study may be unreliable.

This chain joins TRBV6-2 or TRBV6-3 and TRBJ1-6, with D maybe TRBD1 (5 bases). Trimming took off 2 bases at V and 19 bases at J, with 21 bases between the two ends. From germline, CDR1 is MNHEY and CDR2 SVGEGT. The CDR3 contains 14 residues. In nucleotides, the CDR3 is TGTGCCAGCAGTTACCTCGAGGGGAGCTACGAGCAGCACTTT. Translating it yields CASSYLEGSYEQHF.

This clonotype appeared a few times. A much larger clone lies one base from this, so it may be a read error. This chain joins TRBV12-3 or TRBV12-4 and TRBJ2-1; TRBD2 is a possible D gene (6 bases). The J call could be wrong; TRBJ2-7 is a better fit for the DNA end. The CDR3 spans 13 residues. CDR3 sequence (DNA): TGTGCCAGCAGTCGGGACTCTTACAATGAGCAGTACTTC. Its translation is CASSRDSYNEQYF.

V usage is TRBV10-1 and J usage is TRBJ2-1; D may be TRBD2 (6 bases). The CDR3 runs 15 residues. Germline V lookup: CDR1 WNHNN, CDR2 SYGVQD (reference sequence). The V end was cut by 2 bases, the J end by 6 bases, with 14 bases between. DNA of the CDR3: TGCGCCAGCAGTGAGGCGGCGGGATTTCTCAATGAGCAGTTCTTC. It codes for CASSEAAGFLNEQFF.

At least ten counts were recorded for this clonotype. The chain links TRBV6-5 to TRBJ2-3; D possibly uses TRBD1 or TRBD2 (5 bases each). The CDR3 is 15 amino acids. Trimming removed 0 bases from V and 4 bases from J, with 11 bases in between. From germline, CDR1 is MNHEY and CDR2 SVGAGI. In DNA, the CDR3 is TGTGCCAGCAGTTACTCCGGGACCAGCGCAGATACGCAGTATTTT. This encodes CASSYSGTSADTQYF.

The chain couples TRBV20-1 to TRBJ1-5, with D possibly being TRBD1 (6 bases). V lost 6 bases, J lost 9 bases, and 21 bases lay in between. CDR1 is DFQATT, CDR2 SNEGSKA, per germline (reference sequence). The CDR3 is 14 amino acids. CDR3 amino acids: CSAPPPSGATPQHF. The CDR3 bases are TGCAGTGCCCCACCGCCCTCGGGGGCTACGCCCCAGCATTTT.

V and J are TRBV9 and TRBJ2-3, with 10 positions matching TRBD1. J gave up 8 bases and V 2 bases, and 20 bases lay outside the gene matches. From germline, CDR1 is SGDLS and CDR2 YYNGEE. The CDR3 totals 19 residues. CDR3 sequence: CASSVGQGDGGRIMGTQYF. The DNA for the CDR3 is TGTGCCAGCAGCGTCGGACAGGGGGATGGCGGGAGGATAATGGGTACGCAGTATTTT. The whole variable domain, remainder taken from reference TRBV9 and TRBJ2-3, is DSGVTQTPKHLITATGQRVTLRCSPRSGDLSVYWYQQSLDQGLQFLIQYYNGEERAKGNILERFSAQQFPDLHSELNLSSLELGDSALYFCASSVGQGDGGRIMGTQYFGPGTRLTVL.

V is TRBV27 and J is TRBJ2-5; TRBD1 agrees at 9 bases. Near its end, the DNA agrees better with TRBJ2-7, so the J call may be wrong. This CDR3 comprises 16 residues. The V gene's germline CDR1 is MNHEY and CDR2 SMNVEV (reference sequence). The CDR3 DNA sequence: TGTGCCAGCAGTTTAAGCCCCGCACAGGGGGCGCCCGAGCAGTACTTC. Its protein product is CASSLSPAQGAPEQYF.

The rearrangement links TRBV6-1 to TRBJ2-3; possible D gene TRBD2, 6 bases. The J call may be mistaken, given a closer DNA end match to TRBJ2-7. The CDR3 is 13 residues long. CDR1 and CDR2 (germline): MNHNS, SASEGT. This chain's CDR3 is CASGAGDPDTQYF. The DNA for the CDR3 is TGTGCCAGCGGAGCGGGTGACCCAGATACGCAGTACTTC.

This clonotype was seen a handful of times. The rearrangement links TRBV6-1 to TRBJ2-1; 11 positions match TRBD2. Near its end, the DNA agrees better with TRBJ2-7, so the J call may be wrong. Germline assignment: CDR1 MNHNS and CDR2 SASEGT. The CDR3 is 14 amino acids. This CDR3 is CASSDSGRVDEQYF. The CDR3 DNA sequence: TGTGCCAGCAGTGATAGCGGGAGGGTGGACGAGCAGTACTTC.

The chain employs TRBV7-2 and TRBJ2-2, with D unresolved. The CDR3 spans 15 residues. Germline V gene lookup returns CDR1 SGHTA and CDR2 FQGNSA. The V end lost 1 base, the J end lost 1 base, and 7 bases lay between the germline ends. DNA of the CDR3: TGTGCCAGCAGCTTAGATCGCAGGAACACCGGGGAGCTGTTTTTT. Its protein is CASSLDRRNTGELFF. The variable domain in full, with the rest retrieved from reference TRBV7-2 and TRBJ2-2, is GAGVSQSPSNKVTEKGKDVELRCDPISGHTALYWYRQSLGQGLEFLIYFQGNSAPDKSGLPSDRFSAERTGGSVSTLTIQRTQQEDSAVYLCASSLDRRNTGELFFGEGSRLTVL.

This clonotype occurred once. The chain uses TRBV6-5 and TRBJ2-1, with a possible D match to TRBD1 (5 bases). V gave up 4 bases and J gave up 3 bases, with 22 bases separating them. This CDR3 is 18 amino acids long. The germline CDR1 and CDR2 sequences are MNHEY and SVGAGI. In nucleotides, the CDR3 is TGTGCCAGCAGTTCCGACAGCCTCGGTCCAAGCTTCTACAATGAGCAGTTCTTC. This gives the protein CASSSDSLGPSFYNEQFF.

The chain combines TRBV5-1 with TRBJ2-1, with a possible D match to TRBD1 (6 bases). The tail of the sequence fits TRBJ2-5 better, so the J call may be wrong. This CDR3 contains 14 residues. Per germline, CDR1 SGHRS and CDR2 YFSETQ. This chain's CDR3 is CASSENRAVETQYF. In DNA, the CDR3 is TGCGCCAGCAGTGAAAACAGGGCCGTAGAGACCCAGTACTTC.

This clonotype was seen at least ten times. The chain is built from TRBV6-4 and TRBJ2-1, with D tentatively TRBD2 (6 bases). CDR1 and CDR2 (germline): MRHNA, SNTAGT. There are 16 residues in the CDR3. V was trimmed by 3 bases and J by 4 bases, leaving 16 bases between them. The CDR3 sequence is CASSEFSGTLYNEQFF. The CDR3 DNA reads TGTGCCAGCAGTGAATTTTCAGGGACTCTATACAATGAGCAGTTCTTC.

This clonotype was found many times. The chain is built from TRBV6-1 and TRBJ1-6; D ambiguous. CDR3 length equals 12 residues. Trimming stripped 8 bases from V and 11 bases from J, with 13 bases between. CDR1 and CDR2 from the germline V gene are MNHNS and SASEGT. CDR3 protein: CASSRVSPPLHF. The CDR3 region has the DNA TGTGCCAGCTCGAGGGTGTCGCCACCCCTCCACTTT.

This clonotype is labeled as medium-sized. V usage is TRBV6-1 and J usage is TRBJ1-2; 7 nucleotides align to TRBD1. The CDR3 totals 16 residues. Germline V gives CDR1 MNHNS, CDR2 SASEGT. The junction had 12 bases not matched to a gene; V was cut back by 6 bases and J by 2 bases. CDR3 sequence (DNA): TGTGCCAGCAGAGATTACGACAGGGCGCACAACTATGGCTACACCTTC. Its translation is CASRDYDRAHNYGYTF.

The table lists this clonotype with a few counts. CDR3 coding DNA: TGTGCCAGCAGCCCCGGGCGGGGGGGGGGGCAGTATTTT. Translating it yields CASSPGRGGGQYF. The chain is built from TRBV11-2 and TRBJ2-3; 9 bases are shared with TRBD2. This CDR3 contains 13 residues. Trimming at V came to 5 bases and at J to 11 bases, leaving 8 bases not matched to a gene. Germline values: CDR1 SGHAT, CDR2 FQNNGV.

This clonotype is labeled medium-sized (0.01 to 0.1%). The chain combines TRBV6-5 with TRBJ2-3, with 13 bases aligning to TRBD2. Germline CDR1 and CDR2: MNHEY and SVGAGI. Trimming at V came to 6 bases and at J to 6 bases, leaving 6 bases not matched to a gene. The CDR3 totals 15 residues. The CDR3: CASRRTSGRGDTQYF. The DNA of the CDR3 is TGTGCCAGCAGAAGGACTAGCGGGAGAGGGGATACGCAGTATTTT.

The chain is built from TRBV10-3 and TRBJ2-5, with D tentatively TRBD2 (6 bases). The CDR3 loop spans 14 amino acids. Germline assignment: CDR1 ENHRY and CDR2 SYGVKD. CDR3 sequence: CAGLGGRDPETQYF. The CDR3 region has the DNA TGTGCGGGGCTCGGAGGGCGTGACCCAGAGACCCAGTACTTC.

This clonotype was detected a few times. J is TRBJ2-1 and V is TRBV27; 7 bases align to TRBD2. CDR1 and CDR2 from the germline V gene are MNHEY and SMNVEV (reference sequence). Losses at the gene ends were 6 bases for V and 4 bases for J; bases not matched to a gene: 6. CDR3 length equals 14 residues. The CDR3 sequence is CASRPSGPYNEQFF. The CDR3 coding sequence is TGTGCCAGCAGACCTAGCGGTCCTTACAATGAGCAGTTCTTC.

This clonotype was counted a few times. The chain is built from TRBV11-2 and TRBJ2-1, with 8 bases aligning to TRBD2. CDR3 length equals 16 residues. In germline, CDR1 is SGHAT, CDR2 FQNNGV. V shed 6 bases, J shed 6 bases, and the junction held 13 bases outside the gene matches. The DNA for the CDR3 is TGTGCCAGCAGTCAAAACCGGTTAGCGGGGCTCAATGAGCAGTTCTTC. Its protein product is CASSQNRLAGLNEQFF.

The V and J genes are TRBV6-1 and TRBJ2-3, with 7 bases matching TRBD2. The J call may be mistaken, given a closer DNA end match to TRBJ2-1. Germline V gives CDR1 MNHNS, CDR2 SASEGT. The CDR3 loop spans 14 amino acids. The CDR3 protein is CATAGVRGINEQFF. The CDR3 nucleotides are TGTGCCACCGCGGGGGTGCGGGGGATCAATGAGCAGTTCTTC.

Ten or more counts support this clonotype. The CDR3 DNA sequence: TGTGCCAGCAGCCCGTCGCAGCGGGAGAGCGCAGATACGCAGTATTTT. It encodes CASSPSQRESADTQYF. V and J are TRBV5-8 and TRBJ2-3; the match to TRBD2 covers 8 bases. Germline loops: CDR1 SGHTS, CDR2 YDEGEE. V was pared by 4 bases and J by 4 bases, with 11 bases of the junction left unmatched. The CDR3 is 16 amino acids.

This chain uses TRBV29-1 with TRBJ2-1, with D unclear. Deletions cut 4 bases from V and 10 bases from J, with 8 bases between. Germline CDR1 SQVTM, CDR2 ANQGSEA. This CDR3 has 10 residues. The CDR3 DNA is TGCAGCGTTGGTTTGGCCGAGCAGTTCTTC. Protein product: CSVGLAEQFF.

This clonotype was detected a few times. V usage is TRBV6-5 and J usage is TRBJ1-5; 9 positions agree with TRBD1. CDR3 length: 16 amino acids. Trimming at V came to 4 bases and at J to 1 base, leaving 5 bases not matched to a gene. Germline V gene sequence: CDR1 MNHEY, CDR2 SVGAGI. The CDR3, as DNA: TGTGCCAGCAGTTCCACAGGGGGCAGGAGCAATCAGCCCCAGCATTTT. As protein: CASSSTGGRSNQPQHF.

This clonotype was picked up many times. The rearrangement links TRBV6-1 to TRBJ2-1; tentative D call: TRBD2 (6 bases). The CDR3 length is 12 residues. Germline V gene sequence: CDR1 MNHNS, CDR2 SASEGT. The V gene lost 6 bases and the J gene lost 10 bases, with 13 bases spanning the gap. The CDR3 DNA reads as TGTGCCAGCAGGTCCCAGGGAGGCGAGCAGTTCTTC. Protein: CASRSQGGEQFF.

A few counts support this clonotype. The CDR3 sequence: CASSFTERDTQYF. As DNA, the CDR3 is TGTGCCAGCAGCTTCACGGAGAGAGATACGCAGTATTTT. V and J are TRBV7-8 and TRBJ2-3; D is unclear. The CDR3 contains 13 residues. Germline CDR1 reads SGHVS; CDR2 reads FQNEAQ. V lost 3 bases and J 5 bases, leaving 9 bases between the germline ends.